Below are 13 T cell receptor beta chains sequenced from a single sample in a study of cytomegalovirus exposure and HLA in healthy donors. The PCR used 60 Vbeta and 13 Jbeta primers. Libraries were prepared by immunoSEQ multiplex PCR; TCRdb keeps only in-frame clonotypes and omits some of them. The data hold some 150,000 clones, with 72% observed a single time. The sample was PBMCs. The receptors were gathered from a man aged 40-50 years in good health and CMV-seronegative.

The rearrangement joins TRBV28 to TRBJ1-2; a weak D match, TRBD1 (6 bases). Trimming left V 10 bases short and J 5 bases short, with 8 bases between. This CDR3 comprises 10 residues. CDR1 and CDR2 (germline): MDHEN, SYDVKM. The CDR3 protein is CATQGYGYTF. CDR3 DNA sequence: TGTGCCACACAGGGATATGGCTACACCTTC.

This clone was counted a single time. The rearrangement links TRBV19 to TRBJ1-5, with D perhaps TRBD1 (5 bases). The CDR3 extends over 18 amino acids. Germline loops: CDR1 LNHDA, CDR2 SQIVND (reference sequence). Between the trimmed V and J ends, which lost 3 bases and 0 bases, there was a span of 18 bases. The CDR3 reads CASSIGGSGVYSNQPQHF. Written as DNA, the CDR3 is TGTGCCAGTAGTATCGGGGGTAGTGGGGTCTATAGCAATCAGCCCCAGCATTTT. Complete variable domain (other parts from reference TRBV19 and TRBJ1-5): DGGITQSPKYLFRKEGQNVTLSCEQNLNHDAMYWYRQDPGQGLRLIYYSQIVNDFQKGDIAEGYSVSREKKESFPLTVTSAQKNPTAFYLCASSIGGSGVYSNQPQHFGDGTRLSIL.

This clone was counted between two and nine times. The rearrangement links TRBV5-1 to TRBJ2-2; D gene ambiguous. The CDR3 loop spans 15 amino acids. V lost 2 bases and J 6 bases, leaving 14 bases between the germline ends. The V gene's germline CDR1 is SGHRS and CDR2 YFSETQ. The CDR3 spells CASSLRGESPGELFF. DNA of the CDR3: TGCGCCAGCAGCTTACGAGGCGAGTCTCCCGGGGAGCTGTTTTTT.

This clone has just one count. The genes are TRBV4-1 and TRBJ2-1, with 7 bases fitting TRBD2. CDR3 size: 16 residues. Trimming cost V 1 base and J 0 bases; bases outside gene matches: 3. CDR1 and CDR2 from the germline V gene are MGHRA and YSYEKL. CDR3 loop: CASSQAWTSSYNEQFF. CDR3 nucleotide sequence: TGCGCCAGCAGCCAAGCGTGGACTAGCTCCTACAATGAGCAGTTCTTC.

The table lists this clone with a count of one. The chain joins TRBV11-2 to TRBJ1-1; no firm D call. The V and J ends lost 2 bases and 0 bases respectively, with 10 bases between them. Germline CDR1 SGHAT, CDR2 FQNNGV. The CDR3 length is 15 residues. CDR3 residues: CASSLRAGLNTEAFF. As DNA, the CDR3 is TGTGCCAGCAGCTTACGGGCGGGTCTGAACACTGAAGCTTTCTTT.

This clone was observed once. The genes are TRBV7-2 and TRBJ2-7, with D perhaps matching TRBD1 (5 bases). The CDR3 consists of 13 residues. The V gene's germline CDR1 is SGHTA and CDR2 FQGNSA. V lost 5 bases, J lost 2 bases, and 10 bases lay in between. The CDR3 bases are TGTGCCAGCAGCGTGACAGCTCCCTACGAGCAGTACTTC. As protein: CASSVTAPYEQYF.

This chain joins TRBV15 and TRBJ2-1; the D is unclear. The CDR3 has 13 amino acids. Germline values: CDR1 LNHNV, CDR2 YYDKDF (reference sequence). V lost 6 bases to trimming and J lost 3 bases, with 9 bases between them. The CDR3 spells CATSVSGYNEQFF. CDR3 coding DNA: TGTGCCACCAGTGTCTCCGGCTACAATGAGCAGTTCTTC.

CDR3 in DNA: TGTGCCAGCAGCCAAGCGACTAGTCGAACAGGCAATGAGCAGTTCTTC. Protein sequence: CASSQATSRTGNEQFF. This chain connects TRBV4-2 to TRBJ2-1; D may be TRBD2 (6 bases). Germline assignment: CDR1 LGHNA and CDR2 YNFKEQ. V was cut by 1 base and J by 6 bases, with 16 bases left in between. The CDR3 is 16 amino acids.

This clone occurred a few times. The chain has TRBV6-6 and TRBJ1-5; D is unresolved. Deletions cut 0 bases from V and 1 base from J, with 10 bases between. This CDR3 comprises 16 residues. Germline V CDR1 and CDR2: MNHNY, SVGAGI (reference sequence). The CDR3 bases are TGTGCCAGCAGTTACTCTCCCCTGAGGAGCAATCAGCCCCAGCATTTT. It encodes CASSYSPLRSNQPQHF.

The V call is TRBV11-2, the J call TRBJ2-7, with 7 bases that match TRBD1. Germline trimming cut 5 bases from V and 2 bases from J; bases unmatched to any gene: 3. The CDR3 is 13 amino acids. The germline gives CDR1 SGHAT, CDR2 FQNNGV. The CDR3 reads CASSRDRAYEQYF. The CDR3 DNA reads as TGTGCCAGCAGCCGGGACAGAGCCTACGAGCAGTACTTC.

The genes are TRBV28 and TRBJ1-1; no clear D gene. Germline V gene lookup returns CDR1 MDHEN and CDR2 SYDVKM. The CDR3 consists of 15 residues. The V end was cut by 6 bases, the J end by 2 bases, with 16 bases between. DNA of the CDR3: TGTGCCAGCAGCTCCTCCGCAGGCCCAAACACTGAAGCTTTCTTT. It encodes CASSSSAGPNTEAFF.

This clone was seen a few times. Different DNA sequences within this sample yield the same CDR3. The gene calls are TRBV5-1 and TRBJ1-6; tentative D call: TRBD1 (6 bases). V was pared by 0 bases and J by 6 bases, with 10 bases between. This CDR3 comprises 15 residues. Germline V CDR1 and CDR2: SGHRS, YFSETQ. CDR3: CASSLDRAANSPLHF. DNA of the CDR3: TGCGCCAGCAGCTTGGACAGGGCTGCTAATTCACCCCTCCACTTT.

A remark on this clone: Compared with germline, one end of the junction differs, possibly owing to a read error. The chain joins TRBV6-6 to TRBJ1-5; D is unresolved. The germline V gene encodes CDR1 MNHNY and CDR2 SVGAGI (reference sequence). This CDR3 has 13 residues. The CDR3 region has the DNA TGTGCCAGCAGTTACGGGGAGGGTCAGCCCCAGAATTTT. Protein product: CASSYGEGQPQNF.